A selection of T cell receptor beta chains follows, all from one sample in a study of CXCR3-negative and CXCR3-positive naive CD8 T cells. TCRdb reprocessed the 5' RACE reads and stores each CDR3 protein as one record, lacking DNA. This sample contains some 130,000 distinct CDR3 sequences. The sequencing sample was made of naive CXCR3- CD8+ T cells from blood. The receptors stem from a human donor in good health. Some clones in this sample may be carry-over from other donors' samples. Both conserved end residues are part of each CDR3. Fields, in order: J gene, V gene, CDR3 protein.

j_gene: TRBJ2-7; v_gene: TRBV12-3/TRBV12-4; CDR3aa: CASSQGQSYEQYF
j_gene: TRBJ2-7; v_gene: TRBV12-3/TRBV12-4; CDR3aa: CASSPPTGAGGEQYF
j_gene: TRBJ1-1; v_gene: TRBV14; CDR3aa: CASSQDWGLTEAFF
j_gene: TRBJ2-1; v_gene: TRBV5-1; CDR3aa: CASWVGGAHGSYNEQFF
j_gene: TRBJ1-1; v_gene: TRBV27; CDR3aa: CASSTDRMNTEAFF
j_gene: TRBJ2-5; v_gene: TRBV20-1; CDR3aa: CSASVEETQYF
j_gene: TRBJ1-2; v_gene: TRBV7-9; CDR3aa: CASSFTAETKGYTF
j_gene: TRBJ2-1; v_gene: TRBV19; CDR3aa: CASSMGDEQFF
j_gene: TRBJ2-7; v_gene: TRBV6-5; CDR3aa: CARTFSGGPTLLTYEQYF
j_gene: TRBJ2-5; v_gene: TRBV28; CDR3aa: CASSPVRRAGGHQETQYF
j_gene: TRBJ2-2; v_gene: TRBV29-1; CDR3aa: CSVDVSGVTGELFF
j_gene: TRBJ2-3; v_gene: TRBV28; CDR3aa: CASRPSGGTDTQYF
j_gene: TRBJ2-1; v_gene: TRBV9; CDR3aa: CASSVGWSSGSHYNEQFF
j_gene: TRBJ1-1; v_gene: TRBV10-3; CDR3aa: CAISEPTEGWTEAFF
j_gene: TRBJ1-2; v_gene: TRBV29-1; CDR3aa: CSVLRDSYYGYTF
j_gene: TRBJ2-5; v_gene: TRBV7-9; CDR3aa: CASSSPEGRRQETQYF
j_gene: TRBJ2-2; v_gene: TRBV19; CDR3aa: CASRTYRGGTGELFF
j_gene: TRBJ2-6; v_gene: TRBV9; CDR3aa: CASSVAGPSGANVLTF
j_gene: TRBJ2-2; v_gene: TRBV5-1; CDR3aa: CASSTGTGTTGELFF
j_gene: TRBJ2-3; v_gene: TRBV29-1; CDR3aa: CSVNGLVTDTQYF
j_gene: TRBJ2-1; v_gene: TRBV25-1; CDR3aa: CASSEALYNEQFF
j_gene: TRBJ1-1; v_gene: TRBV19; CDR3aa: CASRVGTGPPEAFF
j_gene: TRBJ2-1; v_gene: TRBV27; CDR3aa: CASSWGSEQFF
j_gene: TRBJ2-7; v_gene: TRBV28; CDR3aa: CASSLGTGWYEQYF
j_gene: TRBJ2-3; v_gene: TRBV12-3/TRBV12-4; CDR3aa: CASSSLAGGDSDTQYF
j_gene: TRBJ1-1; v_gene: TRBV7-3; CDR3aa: CASRLRGGNTEAFF
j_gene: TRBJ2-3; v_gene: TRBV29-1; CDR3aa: CSADGTGLSTDTQYF
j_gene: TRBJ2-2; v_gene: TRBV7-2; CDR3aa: CASSPLVSSGELFF
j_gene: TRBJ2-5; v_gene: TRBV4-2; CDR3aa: CASSQEESGPSETQHF
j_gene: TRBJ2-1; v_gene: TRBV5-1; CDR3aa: CASSLDRGPYNEQFF
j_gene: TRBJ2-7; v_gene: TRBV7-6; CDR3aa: CASSLFGTAGDYEQYF
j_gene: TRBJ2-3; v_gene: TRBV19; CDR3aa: CASSNPDTQYF
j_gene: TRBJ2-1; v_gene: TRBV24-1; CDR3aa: CATSDRSGLAGTNEQFF
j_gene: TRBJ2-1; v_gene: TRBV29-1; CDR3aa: CSAPSGQIHNEQFF
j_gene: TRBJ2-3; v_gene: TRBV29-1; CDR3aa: CSVRDHTDTQYF
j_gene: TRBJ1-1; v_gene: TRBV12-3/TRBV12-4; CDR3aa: CASTNSREGSTEAFF
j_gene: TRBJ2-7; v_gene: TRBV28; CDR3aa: CASSFIATVEQYF
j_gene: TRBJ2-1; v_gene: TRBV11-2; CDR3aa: CASSERGRKMGNEQFF
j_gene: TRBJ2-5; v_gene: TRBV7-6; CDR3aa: CASSFIAGAGETQYF
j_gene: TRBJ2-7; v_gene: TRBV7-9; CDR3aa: CASSLIYEQYF
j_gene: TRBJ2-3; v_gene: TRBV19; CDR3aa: CASSSIAPLTDTQYF
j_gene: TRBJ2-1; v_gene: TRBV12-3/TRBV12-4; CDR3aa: CASSLMGGGANEQFF
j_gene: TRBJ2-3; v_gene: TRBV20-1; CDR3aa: CSAPSGVRTDTQYF
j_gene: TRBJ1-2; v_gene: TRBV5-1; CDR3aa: CASSLVGGEPDGYTF
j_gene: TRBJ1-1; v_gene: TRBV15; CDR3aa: CATSRVLITEAFF
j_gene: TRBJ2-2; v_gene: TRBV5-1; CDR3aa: CASSPAGQGAQTGELFF
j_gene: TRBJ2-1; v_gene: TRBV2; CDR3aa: CARDDYNEQFF